This TCR beta chain was recovered during a study of T cells in Graves' hyperthyroidism and ophthalmopathy (dated by TCRdb to between 2017 and 2020). Study-wide context: Peripheral blood samples were taken at the time of initial diagnosis, prior to any treatment. TCR V-J signatures able to tell the groups apart were searched for in a discovery cohort of some 100 patients, of whom over 40 had Graves' ophthalmopathy and roughly 57 had stable Graves' hyperthyroidism. Prospective prediction of ophthalmopathy was tested in an independent validation cohort of fewer than 20 hyperthyroidism patients and around 16 patients who later progressed to ophthalmopathy. For training and testing, the 100 patients in the discovery cohort were randomly divided in a 7:3 ratio. In addition, the study compared T-cell repertoires in thyroid tissue and in blood from about six Graves' hyperthyroidism patients. After sampling, hyperthyroidism patients received methimazole starting at 30 mg daily, and ophthalmopathy patients received high-dose intravenous methylprednisolone. The paper describes TCR Vbeta CDR3 sequencing of some 130 peripheral blood samples, made up of under 50 ophthalmopathy patients, 70 to 75 hyperthyroidism patients and 17 progressor patients. Study-wide findings and limitations: Sample size was not statistically predetermined, and blinding of investigators to group allocation was not performed. Blood samples also contained most of the expanded thyroid clonotypes (frequency above 0.001), which suggests that blood repertoires may reflect thyroid immune responses. Ophthalmopathy was separated from stable hyperthyroidism by a 13 V-J signature model, with 85% to 90% sensitivity and just over 81% specificity obtained in cross-validation and 80%/75% obtained in testing. During validation, the model predicted progression to ophthalmopathy a median of about 6.5 months ahead of onset, with more than 55% sensitivity and 72.22% specificity.

In the ophthalmopathy patients, disease was moderately to severely active, with a Clinical Activity Score of 3 or more, a NOSPECS grade of 4 or more, and a duration of less than 3 months. Patients with uncontrolled infections, other autoimmune diseases, pregnancy or lactation were excluded. Diagnoses relied on clinical symptoms, serum thyroxine and TRAb, thyroid ultrasound and orbital computed tomography. PBMCs were isolated from about 9.2 ml of fresh peripheral blood by Ficoll-Paque density gradient centrifugation. Total RNA was extracted with Trizol reagent, and quality was checked on an Agilent 2100 Bioanalyzer. The CDR3 starts with the cysteine, ends with the phenylalanine, and has 14 residues. CDR3 DNA only is kept here, 42 bases in frame from base 1. The germline V gene (reference sequence) gives CDR1 as LNHNV and CDR2 as YYDKDF. V is shortened by 1 base, J by 1 base, and the region joining them spans 5 bases.

Comment on this clonotype: Its binding antigen is unknown. Base-call qualities are not available, and no considerably larger clone is one nucleotide away.

The TCR beta CDR3 regions were amplified from RNA transcripts. A first-round RT-PCR of the TCR CDR3 used the HTBI primer set with the Qiagen OneStep RT-PCR kit. Libraries were constructed in a second round of multiplex PCR, after which size selection and purification were carried out. Libraries were sequenced paired-end with 100 bp reads on an Illumina HiSeq2000. Concerning the study's data processing: SOAPnuke was used to process the raw data, throwing out any read that contained adapters or uncalled bases, had a mean Phred below 15, or lacked an exact constant-primer or identifier match. High-quality paired reads were merged using COPE v1.2.5, and each unique nucleotide sequence was defined as a clonotype. Clonotypes were aligned to IMGT TRBV, TRBD and TRBJ reference segments using MiTCR v1.1. Analysis was restricted to V-J combinations with a frequency above 0.0001, which covered about 99% of repertoires. The TCS score was defined as the ratio of F50 (clonal expansion) to E x V (chaos), calculated using BLOSUM62-based TCRdist between CDR3 peptides within each V-J. Welch's t-statistics and random forest reduced roughly 540 V-J features to 13, which were used in a naive Bayes classifier (R e1071). TCRdb reprocessed the public reads (quality trimming at Q25 with fastp, clone calling with MiXCR) and kept in-frame beta chains. Rows are unified per CDR3 protein, each entry keeping the most common DNA and genes. V and J calls and clone size were set by TCRdb, not the authors. For this sample the table gives a few hundred thousand distinct CDR3 sequences, of which around a fifth were detected only once. The top ten constitute about 53% of the sample.

This clonotype was obtained from a woman in her 70s with Graves' ophthalmopathy. The chain uses TRBV15 and TRBJ1-5, with an unclear D gene assignment. Material for sequencing was blood. At the DNA level, the sequence is TGTGCCACCAGCAGAGTCCGGAGCAATCAGCCCCAGCATTTT. It specifies CATSRVRSNQPQHF.